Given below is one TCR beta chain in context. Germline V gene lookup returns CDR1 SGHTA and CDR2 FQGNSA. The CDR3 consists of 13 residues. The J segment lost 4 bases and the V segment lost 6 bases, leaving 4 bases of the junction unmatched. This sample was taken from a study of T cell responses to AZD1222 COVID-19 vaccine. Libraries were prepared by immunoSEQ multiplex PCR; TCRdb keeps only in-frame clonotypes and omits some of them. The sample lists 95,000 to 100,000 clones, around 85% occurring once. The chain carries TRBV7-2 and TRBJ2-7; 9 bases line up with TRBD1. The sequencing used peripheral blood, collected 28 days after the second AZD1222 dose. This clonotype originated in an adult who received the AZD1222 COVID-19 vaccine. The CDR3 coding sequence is TGTGCCAGCAGTTGGACAGGGGAGTACGAGCAGTACTTC. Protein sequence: CASSWTGEYEQYF.